The 25 T cell receptor beta chains below were found in one sample sequenced in a study of beta chain features in type 1 diabetes. All of the isolated RNA was reverse transcribed, so expressed TCRB transcripts were sequenced. TCRdb's table, derived via immunoSEQ multiplex PCR, lists solely in-frame clones and lacks some. There are 350,000 to 450,000 clones in the sample; 14% occur only once, and under 0.04% lies in the top ten. Sequenced input: naive CD4+ T cells from blood. The receptors here all came from a man aged 25-45 years in good health.

The genes are TRBV30 and TRBJ2-2; 10 bases map to TRBD2. The CDR3 has 15 residues. V shed 2 bases and J 4 bases; nucleotides not matched to a gene: 4. The germline V gene encodes CDR1 GTSNPN and CDR2 SVGIG (reference sequence). CDR3 DNA sequence: TGTGCCTGGAGTCCCACTAGCGGGGTCACCGGGGAGCTGTTTTTT. Amino acid sequence: CAWSPTSGVTGELFF. Filled out from reference TRBV30 and TRBJ2-2, the complete variable domain reads SQTIHQWPATLVQPVGSPLSLECTVEGTSNPNLYWYRQAAGRGLQLLFYSVGIGQISSEVPQNLSASRPQDRQFILSSKKLLLSDSGFYLCAWSPTSGVTGELFFGEGSRLTVL.

Concerning this clone itself: Other DNA sequences from this sample encode an identical CDR3 as well. The chain uses TRBV10-3 and TRBJ2-3; D gene uncertain. The V gene lost 3 bases and the J gene lost 1 base, with 2 bases spanning the gap. CDR3 length: 12 residues. Germline-derived CDR1 and CDR2 are ENHRY and SYGVKD. Here the CDR3 reads CAISDGTDTQYF. In DNA form, the CDR3 reads TGTGCCATCAGTGACGGCACAGATACGCAGTATTTT.

This clone showed up just a few times. The chain uses TRBV6-6 and TRBJ1-2, with TRBD1 identical over 7 bases. The CDR3 spans 11 residues. J lost 5 bases, V lost 8 bases, and 2 bases had no gene match. Looked up from germline, CDR1 is MNHNY and CDR2 is SVGAGI (reference sequence). The CDR3 region has the DNA TGTGCCAGCGAACAGGGGTATGGCTACACCTTC. Its translation: CASEQGYGYTF.

The V and J genes are TRBV14 and TRBJ1-1; D uncertain. Germline CDR1 SGHDN, CDR2 FVKESK. The CDR3 is 13 amino acids. Trimming left V 2 bases short and J 4 bases short, with 8 bases between. This chain's CDR3 is CASSQSVFTEAFF. CDR3 bases: TGTGCCAGCAGCCAATCGGTATTCACTGAAGCTTTCTTT.

The chain joins TRBV7-2 to TRBJ2-3; 8 bases map to TRBD1. Trimming took 5 bases from V and 4 from J; bases not matched to a gene: 8. The CDR3 runs 15 residues. CDR1 SGHTA and CDR2 FQGNSA come from the germline V gene. CDR3 DNA sequence: TGTGCCAGCAGCAAACGACAGGGGAGCTCAGATACGCAGTATTTT. This sequence encodes CASSKRQGSSDTQYF. The full variable domain, completed using reference TRBV7-2 and TRBJ2-3, is GAGVSQSPSNKVTEKGKDVELRCDPISGHTALYWYRQSLGQGLEFLIYFQGNSAPDKSGLPSDRFSAERTGGSVSTLTIQRTQQEDSAVYLCASSKRQGSSDTQYFGPGTRLTVL.

V usage is TRBV29-1 and J usage is TRBJ1-3, with TRBD1 as a possible D gene (6 bases). V was pared by 6 bases and J by 4 bases, with 13 bases between. The CDR3 sequence is 13 residues long. From germline, CDR1 is SQVTM and CDR2 ANQGSEA. In nucleotides, the CDR3 is TGCAGCGTCGGGACACAGACAGGAAACACCATATATTTT. Its translation: CSVGTQTGNTIYF.

This clone was seen a handful of times. This chain links TRBV29-1 with TRBJ2-3; no definite D call. Trimming took off 4 bases at V and 4 bases at J, with 12 bases between the two ends. Germline V gene lookup returns CDR1 SQVTM and CDR2 ANQGSEA. This CDR3 has 13 residues. For the CDR3, the DNA is TGCAGCGTTGCTTCGCCATCGGCAGATACGCAGTATTTT. Translating it yields CSVASPSADTQYF.

The chain carries TRBV10-3 and TRBJ1-1; D is possibly TRBD1 (5 bases). This CDR3 is built from 15 residues. V shed 0 bases and J shed 0 bases, with 8 bases lying between them. In germline, CDR1 is ENHRY, CDR2 SYGVKD. CDR3 in amino acids: CAISESRGLNTEAFF. The CDR3 bases are TGTGCCATCAGTGAGTCGAGGGGACTGAACACTGAAGCTTTCTTT.

V gene TRBV19 combines with J gene TRBJ2-1; tentative D call: TRBD1 (6 bases). Trimming removed 7 bases at V and 5 bases at J, with 15 bases between. The length of the CDR3 is 14 residues. CDR1 LNHDA and CDR2 SQIVND come from the germline V gene (reference sequence). The CDR3 region is CASTVGQSNNEQFF. The CDR3, as DNA: TGTGCCAGTACCGTTGGACAGAGTAACAATGAGCAGTTCTTC.

This clone has more than one count but fewer than ten. The rearrangement joins TRBV29-1 to TRBJ2-1; D remains ambiguous. This CDR3 spans 15 amino acids. In germline, CDR1 is SQVTM, CDR2 ANQGSEA. V shed 0 bases and J shed 3 bases, with 12 bases lying between them. In DNA, the CDR3 is TGCAGCGTTGAAGATGCGGTTAGTAGCTACAATGAGCAGTTCTTC. This translates into CSVEDAVSSYNEQFF.

Only a few counts were recorded for this clone. V and J are TRBV2 and TRBJ2-1, with D unresolved. Per the germline V gene, CDR1 is SNHLY and CDR2 is FYNNEI. The CDR3 runs 15 residues. The V and J ends lost 2 bases and 9 bases respectively, with 17 bases between them. DNA for the CDR3: TGTGCCAGCAGTGAATTCGACCCTCCGGCTGGTGAGCAGTTCTTC. It codes for CASSEFDPPAGEQFF.

This clone has more than one count but fewer than ten. DNA for the CDR3: TGTGCCACCGTGTGGGGTAACTATGGCTACACCTTC. Encoded protein: CATVWGNYGYTF. The chain recombines TRBV6-5 with TRBJ1-2; no definite D call. This CDR3 comprises 12 residues. The germline V gene encodes CDR1 MNHEY and CDR2 SVGAGI. V was pared by 10 bases and J by 1 base, with 10 bases between.

The rearrangement links TRBV7-2 to TRBJ1-2; 9 bases align to TRBD1. The CDR3 runs 14 residues. CDR1 is SGHTA, CDR2 FQGNSA, per germline. J lost 4 bases, V lost 7 bases, and 7 bases had no gene match. CDR3 sequence reads: CASKPDRGSYGYTF. The DNA of the CDR3 is TGTGCCAGCAAACCGGACAGGGGATCCTATGGCTACACCTTC.

CDR3 nucleotide sequence: TGTGCCACCAGCATAGGGGAGGAATCACCCCTCCACTTT. It yields the protein CATSIGEESPLHF. The chain couples TRBV15 to TRBJ1-6; D perhaps matches TRBD1 (5 bases). The CDR3 sequence is 13 residues long. Trimming pared 4 bases from V and 10 bases from J, leaving 11 bases between. CDR1 is LNHNV, CDR2 YYDKDF, per germline (reference sequence). Looking up the rest from reference TRBV15 and TRBJ1-6 gives the full variable domain: DAMVIQNPRYQVTQFGKPVTLSCSQTLNHNVMYWYQQKSSQAPKLLFHYYDKDFNNEADTPDNFQSRRPNTSFCFLDIRSPGLGDTAMYLCATSIGEESPLHFGNGTRLTVT.

This clone occurred many times. The chain joins TRBV7-6 to TRBJ2-3; the match to TRBD2 covers 8 bases. The CDR3 contains 15 residues. The V segment lost 2 bases and the J segment 6 bases; nucleotides outside the gene matches: 7. Per the germline V gene, CDR1 is SGHVS and CDR2 is FNYEAQ. The DNA of the CDR3 is TGTGCCAGCAGCTTACCGGGAGGGCTAGGTGATACGCAGTATTTT. It encodes CASSLPGGLGDTQYF.

The chain is built from TRBV5-4 and TRBJ2-3, with D possibly matching TRBD1 (6 bases). This CDR3 has 11 amino acids. Germline CDR1 and CDR2: SGHNT and YYREEE (reference sequence). Trimming took 10 bases from V and 2 from J, leaving 8 bases between them. CDR3 DNA sequence: TGTGCCGCAGGGGCCACAGATACGCAGTATTTT. Translating gives CAAGATDTQYF.

This clone occurred many times. The chain links TRBV29-1 to TRBJ2-7; no definite D call. The CDR3 spans 11 residues. The V end lost 3 bases, the J end lost 2 bases, and 5 bases lay between the germline ends. Per the germline V gene, CDR1 is SQVTM and CDR2 is ANQGSEA. CDR3 DNA sequence: TGCAGCGTTGAGATTGCCTACGAGCAGTACGTC. Translation gives CSVEIAYEQYV.

The genes are TRBV29-1 and TRBJ2-3, with TRBD2 identical over 12 bases. V was clipped by 4 bases and J by 1 base; unmatched bases: 3. This CDR3 region has 15 residues. Germline lookup yields CDR1 SQVTM and CDR2 ANQGSEA. The CDR3 nucleotides are TGCAGCGTTGCCGGGACTAGCGGGCGCACAGATACGCAGTATTTT. Its protein is CSVAGTSGRTDTQYF.

The table lists this clone with a few counts. The CDR3 protein is CASTAGGTQYF. The CDR3 region has the DNA TGTGCCAGCACCGCGGGTGGCACGCAGTATTTT. V usage is TRBV9 and J usage is TRBJ2-3, with D perhaps TRBD2 (5 bases). Trimming pared 6 bases from V and 9 bases from J, leaving 11 bases between. Germline CDR1 reads SGDLS; CDR2 reads YYNGEE. The CDR3 runs 11 residues. Full variable domain (remainder filled in from reference TRBV9 and TRBJ2-3): DSGVTQTPKHLITATGQRVTLRCSPRSGDLSVYWYQQSLDQGLQFLIQYYNGEERAKGNILERFSAQQFPDLHSELNLSSLELGDSALYFCASTAGGTQYFGPGTRLTVL.

This clone was recorded at least ten times. This rearrangement joins TRBV30 to TRBJ2-4, with 9 bases fitting TRBD2. The V segment lost 3 bases and the J segment 3 bases; nucleotides outside the gene matches: 3. Germline values: CDR1 GTSNPN, CDR2 SVGIG (reference sequence). The CDR3 spans 14 residues. The CDR3 spells CAWSRTSVKNIQYF. The CDR3 DNA sequence: TGTGCCTGGAGCCGGACTAGCGTCAAAAACATTCAGTACTTC.

CDR3 in amino acids: CASSQSGLAGVEQFF. Written as DNA, the CDR3 is TGTGCCAGCAGCCAATCGGGACTAGCGGGAGTGGAGCAGTTCTTC. V is TRBV14 and J is TRBJ2-1; 14 bases map to TRBD2. The CDR3 extends over 15 amino acids. V trimming: 2 bases; J trimming: 10 bases; junction bases outside the gene matches: 4. Germline loops: CDR1 SGHDN, CDR2 FVKESK.

V and J are TRBV5-1 and TRBJ2-6, with 8 bases fitting TRBD1. The ends lost 4 bases at V and 5 bases at J; junction bases unmatched: 8. The V gene's germline CDR1 is SGHRS and CDR2 YFSETQ. There are 16 residues in the CDR3. CDR3 in amino acids: CASSPSGQGWANVLTF. DNA for the CDR3: TGCGCCAGCAGCCCCAGCGGACAGGGCTGGGCCAACGTCCTGACTTTC.

This clone has a handful of counts. The chain couples TRBV6-5 to TRBJ2-1; TRBD2 matches at 14 bases. Germline values: CDR1 MNHEY, CDR2 SVGAGI. With V trimmed by 6 bases and J by 9 bases, 7 bases remained unmatched. The CDR3 length is 15 residues. For the CDR3, the DNA is TGTGCCAGCAGCCGACGACTAGCGGGAGGGTCTGAGCAGTTCTTC. Amino acids: CASSRRLAGGSEQFF.

About this clone: Other DNA sequences in this specimen translate into the identical CDR3. This chain joins TRBV7-9 and TRBJ2-5; 7 nucleotides align to TRBD1. The CDR3 loop spans 14 amino acids. Germline CDR1 SEHNR, CDR2 FQNEAQ (reference sequence). The trim removed 4 bases at V and 2 bases at J, leaving 4 bases unmatched. Here the CDR3 reads CASSSRQGQETQYF. CDR3 in DNA: TGTGCCAGCAGCTCGAGACAGGGTCAAGAGACCCAGTACTTC.

This clone was recorded a few times. This rearrangement joins TRBV4-3 to TRBJ2-7; the match to TRBD1 covers 8 bases. Trimming removed 2 bases from V and 6 bases from J; junction bases left unmatched: 3. Germline V CDR1 and CDR2: LGHNA, YSLEER. The CDR3 is 13 amino acids. CDR3 protein: CASSQTGQGEQYF. The CDR3 region has the DNA TGCGCCAGCAGCCAAACCGGACAGGGCGAGCAGTACTTC.